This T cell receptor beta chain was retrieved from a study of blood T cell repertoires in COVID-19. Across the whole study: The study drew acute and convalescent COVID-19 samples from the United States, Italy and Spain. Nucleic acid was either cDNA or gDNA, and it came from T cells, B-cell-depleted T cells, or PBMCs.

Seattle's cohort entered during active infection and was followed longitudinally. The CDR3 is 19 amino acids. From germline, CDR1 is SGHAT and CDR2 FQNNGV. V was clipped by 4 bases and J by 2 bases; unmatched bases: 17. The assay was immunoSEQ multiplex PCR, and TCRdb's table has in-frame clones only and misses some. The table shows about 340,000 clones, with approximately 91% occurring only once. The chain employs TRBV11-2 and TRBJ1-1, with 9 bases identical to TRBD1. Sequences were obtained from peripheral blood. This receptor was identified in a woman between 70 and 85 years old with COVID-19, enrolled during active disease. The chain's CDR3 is CASSSLGTGLGVGNTEAFF. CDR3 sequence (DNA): TGTGCCAGCAGCTCCCTTGGGACAGGGCTGGGAGTAGGAAACACTGAAGCTTTCTTT.